This TCR beta chain appears in the sequencing data of a study of CD8+ T cells in alopecia areata (dated by TCRdb to 2016 to 2019). At the level of the whole study: The treated patients took part in an open-label pilot trial in which moderate-to-severe alopecia areata was treated with oral tofacitinib at 5 to 10 mg twice daily. Biopsies were taken from tofacitinib-treated patients at baseline and at 4 and 24 weeks of treatment, and a later scalp biopsy was taken in several of the tofacitinib-treated patients. Scalp clonality was compared across normal scalp (n=4), patchy alopecia areata scalp (n=8), and alopecia totalis/universalis scalp (n=8). To study T cell clonal expansion in alopecia areata, the researchers applied high-throughput TCRbeta sequencing to both the C3H/HeJ mouse model and human patients. Amplification of TCRbeta CDR3 regions was done by immunoSEQ multiplex PCR using 35 Vbeta forward primers and 13 Jbeta reverse primers. Tofacitinib was given for 6 to 18 months, followed by 6 months of follow-up off drug to assess delayed response and recurrence. RNA was extracted with the PAXgene miRNA kit for fixed scalp, the miRNeasy kit for PBMCs, and the RNeasy kit for mouse skin. On the human side, TCRbeta sequencing was run on scalp tissue and on sorted CD4+ and CD8+ peripheral blood T cells from healthy controls and from alopecia areata patients with either patchy or totalis/universalis disease. The full study reports these points: Shared TCR sequences between patients were less evident than in mice, which may be partly attributable to HLA diversity in the patient population. Lesional scalp, especially in alopecia totalis/universalis, showed higher clonality and more expanded CD8+ clones than normal scalp, suggesting antigenic drive. Scalp TCR repertoire analysis is complicated because resident alphabeta T cells in normal human skin are also sequenced, whereas mouse skin is dominated by gammadelta T cells.

CDR1 is given as SGHTA and CDR2 as FQGNSA, both from the germline V gene. The CDR3, cysteine through phenylalanine, is 16 amino acids long. Kept here is only the CDR3 DNA, which spans 48 bases and is read in frame from base 1. The library was built by means of the immunoSEQ multiplex PCR assay. RNA was extracted from all samples and reverse transcribed into cDNA, which served as template for TCR sequencing. First-strand cDNA was synthesized using SuperScript III with a 2:1 mix of oligo-dT and random hexamers. Amplification bias was assessed with a synthetic immune receptor repertoire, and residual bias was removed computationally. Concerning the study's data processing: Raw reads were preprocessed for error removal, and CDR3 was defined according to IMGT conventions as running from the conserved cysteine to phenylalanine. Clonality was calculated as 1 minus Shannon entropy normalized by log2 of the number of productive unique TCRs. Whether scalp clones were CD4 or CD8 was inferred by matching scalp TCRbeta sequences against CD4 and CD8 repertoires sorted from blood. TCRdb mirrors the immuneACCESS table, restricted to in-frame sequences. Some clones are absent from its copies; in checked studies, under half trace to an unresolved V gene, and the reason for the others is unknown. V and J calls and clone size follow that table, whereas D and trimming were derived from the DNA. Counted in this sample were 55,000 to 75,000 clones; approximately 43% of them appeared once. The ten largest clones capture about 17% of the sample.

What this sample's time point label stands for: baseline before oral tofacitinib. From alopecia areata patients, peripheral blood was collected along with lesional scalp punch biopsies. PBMCs were separated by density centrifugation and stained for CD3, CD4 and CD8, after which CD4+ and CD8+ T cells were sorted on a FACSAria. This clone was seen a few times. No antigen is known for it. One end of the junction does not line up with germline, which may come from a read error. The sample here was CD8+ T cells sorted from blood, taken at week 0. The chain links TRBV7-2 with TRBJ2-1, with 9 bases aligning to TRBD2. This sequence originates from a human donor with alopecia areata. In nucleotide form, the sequence is TGCGCCAGCAGCCAAGGGGCTAGCGGGACAGACAATGAGCAGTTCTTC. This translates into CASSQGASGTDNEQFF.